This T cell receptor (beta chain) was identified in a study of long-term antiretroviral therapy in people with HIV. At the survey level, the v3.0 immunoSEQ assay was run. Sequencing was performed with immunoSEQ multiplex PCR; in TCRdb, only in-frame clones are kept and a portion is missing. Among about 33,000 clones listed, roughly 97% were seen once. United States facilities provided treatment to all participants with HIV. Samples held about 0.95-11 million cryopreserved PBMC, and DNA extraction followed. About this clone: Its antigen remains unidentified.

Study-level results: Clones that had undergone expansion before ART prevailed in the repertoire throughout all time points.

V was trimmed by 5 bases and J by 5 bases, leaving 21 bases between them. CDR3 length: 16 residues. Germline V gives CDR1 LNHDA, CDR2 SQIVND (reference sequence). The chain has TRBV19 and TRBJ1-1; D uncertain. Specimen: unsorted PBMCs, collected 6.9 years after starting antiretroviral therapy. This sequence originates from a man aged 25-45 years with HIV. CDR3 loop: CASSGVWPREQTEAFF. CDR3 DNA sequence: TGTGCCAGTAGTGGGGTTTGGCCGAGAGAACAAACTGAAGCTTTCTTT.